The clone carrying this T cell receptor beta chain has ten or more counts. The data were taken from a study of regulatory T cells in long-lasting Graves disease. Sample time point: newly diagnosed GD, antithyroid drugs for less than 3 months. Extracted PBMC RNA gave rise to the TCR library. Recruitment took place at an endocrinology department in Xi'an, China. According to the study, TCR beta libraries were built with iRepertoire HTBI primers and CDR3-region Arm-PCR. TCRdb re-analysed the multiplex PCR reads in MiXCR, keeping a single row per CDR3 protein. The sample lists some 250,000 distinct CDR3 sequences, about 20% occurring once. The same sample was also studied in work on T cells in Graves' hyperthyroidism and ophthalmopathy. Per that study: First-round RT-PCR with HTBI primers amplified the TCR CDR3 region.

This material consisted of peripheral blood mononuclear cells (PBMCs), taken at new diagnosis, from a patient treated with antithyroid drugs. The clonotype originates from a woman under 40 with Graves disease.

The CDR3 DNA follows: TGTGCCAGCAGTTTCGGGGGCGAGGGGCTGAATACGCAGTATTTT. It codes for CASSFGGEGLNTQYF. The chain joins TRBV12-3 or TRBV12-4 to TRBJ2-3; the D call may be TRBD1 or TRBD2 (6 bases each). V gave up 3 bases and J gave up 7 bases, with 17 bases separating them. This CDR3 has 15 residues.